The 20 T cell receptor beta chains below come from one sample, sequenced in a study of technical replicates of blood from several donors. Clones were read by immunoSEQ multiplex PCR, and TCRdb kept only the in-frame ones, dropping some. The sample has 65,000 to 95,000 clones, approximately 97% seen once. Sequenced material: T cells isolated from PBMCs. The receptor source for this set is a human donor in good health.

This chain uses TRBV19 with TRBJ1-6, with D unclear. The CDR3 length is 15 residues. The V end lost 1 base, the J end lost 8 bases, and 12 bases lay between the germline ends. The germline V gene encodes CDR1 LNHDA and CDR2 SQIVND (reference sequence). CDR3 residues: CASSIGAASYSPLHF. The CDR3 coding sequence is TGTGCCAGTAGTATAGGGGCAGCCTCGTATTCACCCCTCCACTTT.

This chain links TRBV11-1 with TRBJ2-3, with 10 bases that match TRBD1. This CDR3 has 15 amino acids. V dropped 3 bases and J dropped 4; count of bases not matched to a gene: 4. CDR1 is SGHAT and CDR2 is FQDESV in the germline V gene (reference sequence). CDR3 residues: CASSFGTGVSDTQYF. The CDR3 DNA reads TGTGCCAGCAGCTTCGGGACAGGGGTGTCAGATACGCAGTATTTT.

CDR3: CAWSYSLQGTQYF. The CDR3 DNA reads as TGTGCCTGGAGTTACTCCTTACAGGGGACCCAGTACTTC. The chain is built from TRBV30 and TRBJ2-5, with a weak D call TRBD1 (6 bases). CDR3 length: 13 amino acids. V gave up 2 bases and J gave up 7 bases, with 14 bases separating them. CDR1 is GTSNPN and CDR2 is SVGIG in the germline V gene (reference sequence).

V and J are TRBV6-1 and TRBJ1-4; perhaps TRBD1 as D (6 bases). The CDR3 contains 14 residues. The ends were cut back, 7 bases at V and 8 bases at J, with 17 bases in the middle. Germline CDR1 and CDR2: MNHNS and SASEGT. For the CDR3, the DNA is TGTGCCAGCACAGGGGCCCTCACTACCGAAAAACTGTTTTTT. This codes for CASTGALTTEKLFF.

The gene calls are TRBV18 and TRBJ1-5, with no clear D. CDR1 is KGHSH and CDR2 is LQKENI in the germline V gene. This CDR3 comprises 15 residues. Trimming cost V 4 bases and J 0 bases, with 10 bases left between them. CDR3 residues: CASSRAELSNQPQHF. The CDR3 coding sequence is TGTGCCAGCTCACGAGCCGAGCTTAGCAATCAGCCCCAGCATTTT.

This chain connects TRBV27 to TRBJ2-7; D may be TRBD2 (6 bases). V was pared by 5 bases and J by 5 bases, with 13 bases between. Germline values: CDR1 MNHEY, CDR2 SMNVEV (reference sequence). CDR3 size: 13 residues. In DNA form, the CDR3 reads TGTGCCAGCAGTCGTCGACTAGTCGACGAGCAGTACTTC. Translated, it gives CASSRRLVDEQYF.

The chain combines TRBV11-2 with TRBJ2-7, with 12 nucleotides matching TRBD1. Per germline, CDR1 SGHAT and CDR2 FQNNGV. The CDR3 contains 18 residues. The V gene end was trimmed by 3 bases and the J gene end by 1 base; junction bases not matched to a gene: 10. CDR3 in amino acids: CASSFRGDRGRESYEQYF. Here the CDR3 DNA reads TGTGCCAGCAGCTTTAGGGGGGACAGGGGGCGCGAGTCCTACGAGCAGTACTTC.

The chain couples TRBV19 to TRBJ1-4; D perhaps matches TRBD1 (6 bases). Trimming removed 7 bases from V and 3 bases from J, with 15 bases in between. The CDR3 runs 15 residues. CDR1 and CDR2 from the germline V gene are LNHDA and SQIVND (reference sequence). The CDR3 loop reads CASNPGGQANEKLFF. Here the CDR3 DNA reads TGTGCCAGTAATCCTGGGGGACAAGCTAATGAAAAACTGTTTTTT.

The chain links TRBV9 to TRBJ2-5; tentative D call: TRBD2 (7 bases). V lost 0 bases and J lost 4, with 16 bases in between. This CDR3 spans 16 amino acids. Germline assignment: CDR1 SGDLS and CDR2 YYNGEE. In DNA form, the CDR3 reads TGTGCCAGCAGCGTAGGGGTTGGGGGGGCCTTAGAGACCCAGTACTTC. Protein: CASSVGVGGALETQYF.

The V gene is TRBV11-2, the J gene TRBJ2-1; the match to TRBD2 covers 9 bases. The CDR3 extends over 15 amino acids. The germline gives CDR1 SGHAT, CDR2 FQNNGV. V lost 5 bases to trimming and J lost 2 bases; unmatched junction nucleotides: 4. CDR3 in DNA: TGTGCCAGCAGCATGACTAGCGGAGCCTACAATGAGCAGTTCTTC. Its translation: CASSMTSGAYNEQFF.

The rearrangement joins TRBV27 to TRBJ1-3, with D uncertain. V lost 8 bases and J 11 bases, leaving 16 bases between the germline ends. CDR1 and CDR2 (germline): MNHEY, SMNVEV (reference sequence). The CDR3 length is 12 residues. This CDR3 reads CASPSGMVAIYF. The CDR3 DNA reads TGTGCCAGCCCGTCGGGGATGGTGGCCATATATTTT.

The chain carries TRBV10-2 and TRBJ2-7; tentative D call: TRBD2 (5 bases). V shed 2 bases and J shed 6 bases, with 5 bases lying between them. The CDR3 contains 11 residues. Per the germline V gene, CDR1 is WSHSY and CDR2 is SAAADI. CDR3 region: CASSERGEQYF. CDR3 sequence (DNA): TGCGCCAGCAGTGAGCGGGGCGAGCAGTACTTC.

The V call is TRBV5-6, the J call TRBJ2-7, with D hard to call. In germline, CDR1 is SGHDT, CDR2 YYEEEE. The CDR3 is 11 residues long. The germline V and J ends were trimmed by 7 bases and 6 bases, with 11 bases remaining between them. The CDR3 loop reads CASGGFGEQYF. The CDR3 bases are TGTGCCAGCGGCGGTTTCGGCGAGCAGTACTTC.

This clone is a singleton in its sample. The rearrangement uses TRBV29-1 and TRBJ1-4; D may be TRBD1 (5 bases). This CDR3 region has 12 residues. Trimming stripped 2 bases from V and 8 bases from J, with 9 bases between. Per the germline V gene, CDR1 is SQVTM and CDR2 is ANQGSEA. DNA for the CDR3: TGCAGCGTTGAACAGGGTCGAGAAAAACTGTTTTTT. It yields the protein CSVEQGREKLFF.

The J gene is TRBJ2-2, the V gene TRBV5-6; D remains unclear. This CDR3 comprises 13 residues. CDR1 is SGHDT, CDR2 YYEEEE, per germline. Trimming removed 2 bases at V and 2 bases at J, with 4 bases between. The DNA of the CDR3 is TGTGCCAGCAGCTTCCTAAACACCGGGGAGCTGTTTTTT. Its translation is CASSFLNTGELFF.

The gene calls are TRBV7-9 and TRBJ2-4; D unresolved. V was pared by 5 bases and J by 2 bases, with 19 bases between. The CDR3 covers 17 residues. The germline gives CDR1 SEHNR, CDR2 FQNEAQ (reference sequence). CDR3 in DNA: TGTGCCAGCAGCCCCCAAACAGAATTTTCAACCAAAAACATTCAGTACTTC. Encoded protein: CASSPQTEFSTKNIQYF.

The chain employs TRBV29-1 and TRBJ2-3, with 7 bases matching TRBD2. Per the germline V gene, CDR1 is SQVTM and CDR2 is ANQGSEA. V shed 1 base and J 2 bases; nucleotides not matched to a gene: 6. The CDR3 runs to 15 residues. In DNA form, the CDR3 reads TGCAGCGTTGAAGGAGTTAGCGGGCCCACAGATACGCAGTATTTT. It is translated as CSVEGVSGPTDTQYF.

This clone was found once. This rearrangement joins TRBV6-1 to TRBJ2-2; the match to TRBD1 covers 11 bases. Looked up from germline, CDR1 is MNHNS and CDR2 is SASEGT. This CDR3 is 14 amino acids long. Losses at the gene ends were 6 bases for V and 7 bases for J; bases not matched to a gene: 4. The CDR3 sequence is CASRGTGGDGELFF. For the CDR3, the DNA is TGTGCCAGCAGAGGGACAGGGGGGGACGGGGAGCTGTTTTTT.

The rearrangement joins TRBV27 to TRBJ2-7, with 9 bases matching TRBD2. After removal of 6 bases from V and 3 bases from J, the junction contained 18 bases not matched to a gene. Per germline, CDR1 MNHEY and CDR2 SMNVEV (reference sequence). The CDR3 extends over 18 amino acids. The CDR3 loop reads CASSNRDTLAGRIYEQYF. The CDR3 nucleotides are TGTGCCAGCAGCAATCGGGACACTCTAGCGGGACGTATCTACGAGCAGTACTTC.

V usage is TRBV2 and J usage is TRBJ2-7; D not resolved. Trimming pared 10 bases from V and 4 bases from J, leaving 20 bases between. The CDR3 length is 14 residues. CDR1 is SNHLY, CDR2 FYNNEI, per germline. The CDR3 loop reads CATVTETSPYEQYF. Here the CDR3 DNA reads TGTGCCACCGTGACGGAGACTTCCCCGTACGAGCAGTACTTC.